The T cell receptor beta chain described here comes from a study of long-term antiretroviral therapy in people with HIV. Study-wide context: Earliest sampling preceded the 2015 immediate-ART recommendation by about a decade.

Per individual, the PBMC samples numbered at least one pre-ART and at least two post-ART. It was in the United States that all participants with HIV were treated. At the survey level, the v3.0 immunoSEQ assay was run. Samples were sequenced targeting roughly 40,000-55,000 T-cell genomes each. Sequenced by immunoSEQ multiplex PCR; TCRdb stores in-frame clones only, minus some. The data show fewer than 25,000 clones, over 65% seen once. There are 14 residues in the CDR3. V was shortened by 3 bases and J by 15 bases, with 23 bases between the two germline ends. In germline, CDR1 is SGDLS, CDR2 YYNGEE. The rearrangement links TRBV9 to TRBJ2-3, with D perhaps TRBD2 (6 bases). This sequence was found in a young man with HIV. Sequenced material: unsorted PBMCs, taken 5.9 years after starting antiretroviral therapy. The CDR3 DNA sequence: TGTGCCAGCAGCGAGCTCAGGGAGGACCCCAGAGTCTATTTT. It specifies CASSELREDPRVYF.